This TCR beta chain was sequenced for a study of CD8 T cells in ankylosing spondylitis. Study-wide results and limits: A motif of 7 or 8 highly homologous TCR beta variants was seen as apparently characteristic of ankylosing spondylitis blood. Reactive arthritis synovial fluid and blood previously showed some of these motif variants.

TCRdb re-called the 5' RACE reads with MiXCR, one entry per CDR3 protein. The repertoire includes over 200,000 distinct CDR3 sequences, 15% to 20% of them detected once, and about 42% sits in the top ten. This CDR3 is 15 amino acids long. The V and J ends lost 0 bases and 9 bases, in that order; junction bases with no gene match: 11. Germline values: CDR1 GTSNPN, CDR2 SVGIG (reference sequence). About this clonotype: Its antigen is unidentified.

The sequencing input was blood, either unsorted or a sorted T cell fraction (not recorded which). The sequence derives from a male donor with ankylosing spondylitis. The rearrangement uses TRBV30 and TRBJ2-1; 7 bases match TRBD2. This CDR3 is CAWSVGDGRYVEQFF. The DNA for the CDR3 is TGTGCCTGGAGTGTGGGAGACGGGAGGTATGTTGAGCAGTTCTTC.